These T cell receptor beta chains were read from a single sample in a study of neurological immune-mediated disorders. TCRdb analysed the 5' RACE reads with MiXCR anew, one entry per CDR3 protein. Of tens of thousands of distinct CDR3 sequences detected, about 3.4% appear once; the ten largest clones hold about 3.5%. The sample comprised PBMCs. All receptors come from a man in his forties or fifties with multiple sclerosis. CDR3s leave out the opening cysteine and the closing phenylalanine or tryptophan. A D gene is named only where the DNA matches it firmly.

V	D	J	CDR3
TRBV20-1	TRBD2	TRBJ2-1	SAQTTSGGYNEQF
TRBV5-1	TRBD2	TRBJ2-3	ASSLGRGGAPDTQY
TRBV5-5	-	TRBJ2-1	ASSLALNEQF
TRBV12-3/TRBV12-4	TRBD1	TRBJ2-3	ASAPPRGGANTQY
TRBV27	-	TRBJ1-2	ASSSHFLERAVYGYT
TRBV5-1	-	TRBJ2-7	ASRDTYEQY
TRBV29-1	TRBD1	TRBJ1-1	SADRAMNTEAF
TRBV11-2	TRBD2	TRBJ2-1	ASSLSGLARGGYNEQF
TRBV6-5	-	TRBJ1-6	ASSYGTRGSPLH
TRBV7-6	TRBD2	TRBJ2-1	ASSPGTSGSVYEQF
TRBV27	TRBD1	TRBJ1-5	ASSPQGTGGQPQH
TRBV9	-	TRBJ2-3	ASSVALEDTQY
TRBV3-1	-	TRBJ2-3	ASSPRGQHTDTQY
TRBV5-1	-	TRBJ2-5	ASSLAQEETQY